These 20 T cell receptor beta chains were sequenced from one sample in a study of blood T cell repertoires in COVID-19. Libraries were prepared by immunoSEQ multiplex PCR; TCRdb keeps only in-frame clonotypes and omits some of them. The sample carries some 8,100 clones, 75% to 95% recorded once. The sample was peripheral blood. The receptors here all came from a woman aged 45 to 65 with active COVID-19.

This rearrangement joins TRBV7-3 to TRBJ2-1; D perhaps matches TRBD1 (6 bases). Looked up from germline, CDR1 is SGHTA and CDR2 is FQGTGA. Trimming took 5 bases from V and 0 from J, leaving 11 bases between them. The CDR3 covers 15 residues. This CDR3 is CASSISGASYNEQFF. The CDR3 region has the DNA TGTGCCAGCAGCATTTCAGGGGCCTCCTACAATGAGCAGTTCTTC. Using reference TRBV7-3 and TRBJ2-1 for the parts outside the CDR3, the full variable domain is GAGVSQTPSNKVTEKGKYVELRCDPISGHTALYWYRQSLGQGPEFLIYFQGTGAADDSGLPNDRFFAVRPEGSVSTLKIQRTERGDSAVYLCASSISGASYNEQFFGPGTRLTVL.

V usage is TRBV28 and J usage is TRBJ2-1, with 7 bases matching TRBD2. Trimming removed 3 bases from V and 1 base from J; junction bases left unmatched: 6. Germline V lookup: CDR1 MDHEN, CDR2 SYDVKM. CDR3 length: 16 residues. Written as DNA, the CDR3 is TGTGCCAGCAGTTTGGGAGGGGCTACTTCCTACAATGAGCAGTTCTTC. Its protein product is CASSLGGATSYNEQFF. The full variable domain, in which reference TRBV28 and TRBJ2-1 provide the parts outside the CDR3, is DVKVTQSSRYLVKRTGEKVFLECVQDMDHENMFWYRQDPGLGLRLIYFSYDVKMKEKGDIPEGYSVSREKKERFSLILESASTNQTSMYLCASSLGGATSYNEQFFGPGTRLTVL.

This clone appeared once. The chain is built from TRBV30 and TRBJ1-3; D unresolved. Germline-derived CDR1 and CDR2 are GTSNPN and SVGIG (reference sequence). Trimming stripped 2 bases from V and 4 bases from J, with 12 bases between. This CDR3 has 14 amino acids. The CDR3 DNA is TGTGCCTGGAGTAGGGCGGGAACGGGAAACACCATATATTTT. The encoded protein is CAWSRAGTGNTIYF. Looking up the rest from reference TRBV30 and TRBJ1-3 gives the full variable domain: SQTIHQWPATLVQPVGSPLSLECTVEGTSNPNLYWYRQAAGRGLQLLFYSVGIGQISSEVPQNLSASRPQDRQFILSSKKLLLSDSGFYLCAWSRAGTGNTIYFGEGSWLTVV.

This clone was recorded only once. The rearrangement links TRBV3-1 (or the pseudogene TRBV3-2) to TRBJ2-7; D remains ambiguous. The CDR3 spans 15 residues. CDR1 is LGHDT, CDR2 YNNKEL, per germline (reference sequence). Trimming removed 1 base from V and 1 base from J, with 11 bases in between. The CDR3 is CASSQGAASSYEQYF. The CDR3 DNA reads TGTGCCAGCAGCCAAGGGGCCGCGAGTTCCTACGAGCAGTACTTC.

The genes are TRBV4-1 and TRBJ1-1; no clear D gene. CDR3 length: 18 amino acids. The germline V gene encodes CDR1 MGHRA and CDR2 YSYEKL. Trimming pared 1 base from V and 6 bases from J, leaving 24 bases between. Here the CDR3 reads CASSQVAAVSGKSAEAFF. DNA of the CDR3: TGCGCCAGCAGCCAAGTAGCAGCGGTGTCGGGTAAGAGCGCTGAAGCTTTCTTT.

V and J are TRBV5-6 and TRBJ1-2; 7 bases are a match to TRBD1. After removal of 0 bases from V and 5 bases from J, the junction contained 7 bases not matched to a gene. Germline V CDR1 and CDR2: SGHDT, YYEEEE. The CDR3 runs to 15 residues. The CDR3 region has the DNA TGTGCCAGCAGCTTGGCCGGACAGGTGAGGTATGGCTACACCTTC. It translates to CASSLAGQVRYGYTF.

The chain links TRBV18 to TRBJ2-1, with 11 bases lining up with TRBD2. The length of the CDR3 is 16 residues. CDR1 is KGHSH, CDR2 LQKENI, per germline. V lost 2 bases to trimming and J lost 2 bases; unmatched junction nucleotides: 2. CDR3 coding DNA: TGTGCCAGCTCACCAGGGACTAGCGGAGCCTACAATGAGCAGTTCTTC. Protein: CASSPGTSGAYNEQFF. The full variable domain, its missing parts supplied by reference TRBV18 and TRBJ2-1, is NAGVMQNPRHLVRRRGQEARLRCSPMKGHSHVYWYRQLPEEGLKFMVYLQKENIIDESGMPKERFSAEFPKEGPSILRIQQVVRGDSAAYFCASSPGTSGAYNEQFFGPGTRLTVL.

This chain uses TRBV19 with TRBJ1-1; D ambiguous. CDR3 length: 14 amino acids. From germline, CDR1 is LNHDA and CDR2 SQIVND (reference sequence). The V end lost 3 bases, the J end lost 1 base, and 9 bases lay between the germline ends. The CDR3 bases are TGTGCCAGTAGTATTTTTAGCGAGAACACTGAAGCTTTCTTT. The encoded protein is CASSIFSENTEAFF.

This rearrangement joins TRBV2 to TRBJ1-6; D may be TRBD1 (5 bases). Trimming stripped 6 bases from V and 0 bases from J, with 21 bases between. The CDR3 sequence is 19 residues long. Germline values: CDR1 SNHLY, CDR2 FYNNEI. In DNA, the CDR3 is TGTGCCAGCAGCCCAGATTTGGCAGGGCCCAGCTCCTATAATTCACCCCTCCACTTT. It specifies CASSPDLAGPSSYNSPLHF.

The chain carries TRBV6-1 and TRBJ2-3; D not certain. This CDR3 spans 16 amino acids. The ends were cut back, 2 bases at V and 0 bases at J, with 12 bases in the middle. From germline, CDR1 is MNHNS and CDR2 SASEGT. CDR3: CASSEFGVPSTDTQYF. CDR3 bases: TGTGCCAGCAGTGAATTTGGAGTTCCTAGCACAGATACGCAGTATTTT.

The genes are TRBV7-2 and TRBJ1-2; the D gene is possibly TRBD1 (5 bases). The CDR3 contains 14 residues. V dropped 5 bases and J dropped 8 bases, with 18 bases sitting between them. CDR1 and CDR2 (germline): SGHTA, FQGNSA. The CDR3 region has the DNA TGTGCCAGCAGCCTCCAAACGGGGGATAGAGGCTACACCTTC. Protein product: CASSLQTGDRGYTF. Based on the CDR3 plus reference TRBV7-2 and TRBJ1-2, the full variable domain is GAGVSQSPSNKVTEKGKDVELRCDPISGHTALYWYRQSLGQGLEFLIYFQGNSAPDKSGLPSDRFSAERTGGSVSTLTIQRTQQEDSAVYLCASSLQTGDRGYTFGSGTRLTVV.

The J gene is TRBJ1-1, the V gene TRBV10-3; D possibly corresponds to TRBD1 (5 bases). Trimming removed 6 bases at V and 0 bases at J, with 14 bases between. Germline V gene sequence: CDR1 ENHRY, CDR2 SYGVKD. CDR3 length: 15 residues. The CDR3 loop reads CAIREDRSMNTEAFF. In DNA, the CDR3 is TGTGCCATCAGAGAAGACAGATCCATGAACACTGAAGCTTTCTTT.

J is TRBJ1-6 and V is TRBV5-4; D may be TRBD1 (5 bases). The germline gives CDR1 SGHNT, CDR2 YYREEE (reference sequence). The CDR3 is 15 residues long. V was trimmed by 1 base and J by 4 bases, leaving 9 bases between them. CDR3 sequence (DNA): TGTGCCAGCAGCTTGCAGGGAGGATATAATTCACCCCTCCACTTT. Amino acids: CASSLQGGYNSPLHF.

This clone turned up a few times. This chain joins TRBV28 and TRBJ2-3; D is ambiguous. The CDR3 runs 15 residues. Trimming pared 4 bases from V and 0 bases from J, leaving 11 bases between. Germline lookup yields CDR1 MDHEN and CDR2 SYDVKM. The CDR3 region is CASSSHRTSTDTQYF. The CDR3 DNA is TGTGCCAGCAGTTCGCACAGAACTAGCACAGATACGCAGTATTTT.

The chain carries TRBV9 and TRBJ2-7; 10 bases map to TRBD1. This CDR3 region has 20 residues. Germline CDR1 reads SGDLS; CDR2 reads YYNGEE. V shed 0 bases and J 3 bases; nucleotides not matched to a gene: 18. The CDR3 loop is CASSVASRPGQGPALYEQYF. Here the CDR3 DNA reads TGTGCCAGCAGCGTAGCTAGTAGACCGGGACAGGGGCCGGCACTCTACGAGCAGTACTTC.

This chain's CDR3 is CASSLSGKEQFF. CDR3 in DNA: TGTGCCAGCAGCCTATCGGGGAAAGAGCAGTTCTTC. The chain links TRBV11-2 to TRBJ2-1, with a tentative D call TRBD2 (5 bases). The germline V and J ends were trimmed by 5 bases and 10 bases, with 12 bases remaining between them. CDR3 length: 12 amino acids. Germline V CDR1 and CDR2: SGHAT, FQNNGV.

This clone was recorded once. The chain is built from TRBV3-1 (or the pseudogene TRBV3-2) and TRBJ2-6; D is unresolved. The CDR3 length is 17 residues. Germline lookup yields CDR1 LGHDT and CDR2 YNNKEL (reference sequence). Trimming left V 1 base short and J 1 base short, with 11 bases between. CDR3 sequence reads: CASSQVRLQSGANVLTF. Written as DNA, the CDR3 is TGTGCCAGCAGCCAAGTTAGACTGCAATCTGGGGCCAACGTCCTGACTTTC.

The J gene is TRBJ2-5, the V gene TRBV3-1 (or the pseudogene TRBV3-2), with 9 bases fitting TRBD2. Germline loops: CDR1 LGHDT, CDR2 YNNKEL (reference sequence). The ends lost 0 bases at V and 1 base at J; junction bases unmatched: 12. The CDR3 contains 19 residues. CDR3: CASSQDTGGLTSGQETQYF. For the CDR3, the DNA is TGTGCCAGCAGCCAAGATACCGGCGGCTTGACTAGCGGCCAAGAGACCCAGTACTTC.

The rearrangement links TRBV11-2 to TRBJ2-2, with a possible D match to TRBD2 (6 bases). CDR1 is SGHAT and CDR2 is FQNNGV in the germline V gene. V was pared by 1 base and J by 1 base, with 10 bases between. The CDR3 has 16 residues. The CDR3 sequence: CASSLGASENTGELFF. The CDR3 DNA reads TGTGCCAGCAGCTTAGGGGCTAGCGAGAACACCGGGGAGCTGTTTTTT.

The CDR3 coding sequence is TGCAGCGCTGGCGGGCAGATCTATGGCTACACCTTC. Its translation is CSAGGQIYGYTF. This rearrangement joins TRBV29-1 to TRBJ1-2, with D uncertain. The CDR3 totals 12 residues. The V end lost 7 bases, the J end lost 4 bases, and 13 bases lay between the germline ends. CDR1 is SQVTM, CDR2 ANQGSEA, per germline.